This T cell receptor (beta chain) was recovered during a study of T cells after somatic rescue of genetic block (TCRdb year 2020). In terms of the full investigation: What the study looked at was long-term robustness, specifically in a T-cell system that came about through somatic rescue of a genetic block in T-cell development.

The library was obtained by the immunoSEQ multiplex PCR assay. TCRdb stores this immuneACCESS table with in-frame sequences only. Part of the clones is absent; in the studies checked, under half of the shortfall reflects unresolved V genes, and no reason is known for the rest. The sample has 100,000 to 120,000 clones on record, about 90% of them singletons. Roughly 1.5% of the sample is taken by the ten largest. For this clone: Its antigen is unknown. Base qualities are not recorded, but no much larger clone differs from it by a single base.

The TCR originated in a woman under 30. Sequences were obtained from peripheral blood mononuclear cells (PBMCs).

The DNA sequence is TGCGCCAGCAGTCAATCGATTTCATTTTCTGGAAACACCATATATTTT. This gives the protein CASSQSISFSGNTIYF. The V gene is TRBV23-1 and the J gene is TRBJ1-3; there is no confident call for the D gene. TRBV23-1 is filed as an ORF, its function uncertain. V drops 0 bases and J drops 1 base, leaving 10 bases in between. Reading from cysteine to phenylalanine, the CDR3 counts 16 amino acids. Only the CDR3 DNA is retained, 48 bases long and in frame from the first base.